This record concerns one T cell receptor beta chain sequence. Its target antigen remains unknown. No clone much larger than this one lies a single base away; base qualities are absent. Deletion took 2 bases off V and 5 bases off J, with a span of 9 bases between the germline ends. CDR3 length: 13 amino acids, cysteine to phenylalanine. Left in the record is the CDR3 DNA by itself, 39 bases read in frame from the first base. CDR1 and CDR2, per the germline V gene, are MNHNS and SASEGT. To prepare the library, the immunoSEQ multiplex PCR assay was applied. A mixture of 60 forward primers for TCR Vbeta segments and 13 reverse primers for TCR Jbeta segments was used in the multiplex PCR. The CDR3 region of rearranged TCR beta genes was amplified from genomic DNA with a multiplex PCR assay. The amplified TCR beta libraries were sequenced on the Illumina HiSeq System as 87-base-pair reads. On the authors' methods: Across the roughly 670 repertoires, a later analysis counted 78 million or so unique TCR beta chains, roughly 11 million of which were shared by at least two donors. Raw reads were error-corrected and collapsed into unique sequences by a nearest-neighbor algorithm in which closely related sequences were merged to remove PCR and sequencing errors. CDR3 sequences were aligned to IMGT reference sequences to assign V, D and J gene segments. For a sequence to be retained, a match of at least six nucleotides was required to both a V gene segment and a J gene segment. A rearrangement was called productive if the CDR3 had no stop codons and remained in frame with V and J, and every other rearrangement was called non-productive. Following IMGT convention, CDR3 was defined as the stretch from the second conserved V-encoded cysteine up to the conserved J-encoded phenylalanine. The earlier analysis of 550 to 650 of the donors excluded any sequence lacking an unambiguous match to a single V gene segment. In an earlier analysis of around 590 of the donors, a V segment was called functional when productive rearrangements were above 56.7%, and segregating when the standard deviation between donors exceeded 5%. A statistical classification framework was built for diagnosing cytomegalovirus status from the catalog of TCR beta chain sequences. In a later analysis, V and J genes were assigned by comparing TCR nucleotide sequences against IMGT/GENE-DB human TR gene sequences. In a later analysis, CDR3 sequences and most-parsimonious VDJ recombination scenarios were assigned using the TCRdist pipeline. In a later analysis, every TCR beta chain was defined by the combination of its CDR3 amino acid sequence and its V-gene family, and reads without a unique V-gene family were dropped. In a later analysis, around 650 highly shared, low-generation-probability nucleotide sequences were removed to address suspected cross-contamination and a sequencing artifact. In a later analysis, a clonal expansion index for each public chain was calculated from normalized within-repertoire ranks of inferred template counts. Generation probabilities in a later analysis came from a VDJ recombination model fitted to out-of-frame rearrangements, and those results were checked against IGoR. Hypergeometric tests were used in a later analysis to score TCR-TCR, TCR-HLA and TCR-CMV co-occurrence, with a repertoire-size bias correction applied to the TCR pairs. False discovery rates were estimated in a later analysis by permuting HLA or CMV assignments 20 times. In a later analysis, co-occurring TCRs were grouped using DBSCAN, with TCRdist sequence similarity added in when clustering inside HLA-allele-positive subsets. Co-occurrence clustering excluded repertoires with fewer than 30,000 or more than 120,000 public chains, plus five with anomalous nucleotide sharing. This is the immuneACCESS table as TCRdb keeps it, with only in-frame sequences that have V and J called. A part of the clones is gone; compared with another copy, unresolved V genes explain less than half, and the rest is unexplained. That table supplies the V and J calls and clone size; D and trimming were determined from the DNA. The sample table records under 150,000 clones; 80% of these occur just once. About 3.3% of the sample rests with the top ten.

The cohort comprised 710 or so healthy bone marrow donors. At the time of sampling, all cohort members were nominally healthy, though unrecorded immune exposures were likely present. The donor tested CMV seronegative and was one of the 352 seronegative cohort members. A peripheral blood sample was collected from each donor, and TCR beta sequencing was performed on peripheral blood mononuclear cells. Genomic DNA was extracted from the blood cell samples with the Qiagen DNeasy Blood Extraction Kit. The sample is drawn from a study of cytomegalovirus exposure and HLA in healthy donors (dated by TCRdb to the late 2010s). Study-level background: An earlier analysis of 587 of the donors reported roughly 300 Gb of sequence data and some 110 million unique TCR beta sequences obtained from about 180 million T cells. Roughly 300 gigabases of sequencing data and 78 million or so unique TCR sequences were included in an early release covering around 600 HLA-typed donors. The genetic ancestry cluster associated with self-reported Caucasian donors included 70% to 85% of the roughly 410 genotyped donors. The aim of the study was to test whether cataloging public T cell receptors could identify signatures of past pathogen exposure. The study profiled the T cell repertoires of around 700 subjects by immunosequencing and related them to cytomegalovirus serostatus. Along with the approximately 650-subject first cohort, a separate validation cohort of around 120 different subjects was used. The study combined high-throughput TCR immunosequencing, statistical association of individual TCRs with disease status, and machine learning to predict cytomegalovirus infection status. In a later analysis, previously published TCR beta repertoires from several hundred donors were re-analyzed and high-resolution HLA genotyping was added so that TCR occurrence patterns could be studied. Rather than using new phenotypic data, the later analysis identified candidate immune exposures from TCR beta sequences and from how often those sequences occurred across donors. An earlier analysis of around 640 of the donors used high-throughput TCR beta sequencing to judge whether each TCR beta V gene segment behaved as functional or pseudogenic. Donor age, sex, ethnicity and CMV serostatus were collected together with the repertoire data. In a later genetic analysis, genome-wide SNP genotypes for about 65% of the roughly 700 donors were used, and that subset was treated as a discovery cohort. All discovery cohort repertoires had been generated on a single sequencing platform. Class I and class II HLA loci were covered by the typing at four-digit resolution. Typing coverage varied by locus: roughly 620-630 donors for A, B, C, DRB1 and DQB1; roughly 510 for DQA1; more than 600 for DPA1; fewer than 480 for DPB1. A handful of DR-DQ haplotypes were handled as single units for association and clustering because linkage in the cohort was strong. Among some 400 genotyped donors of the cohort, an average of approximately 200,000 unique TCR beta nucleotide sequences was sequenced per donor, of which about 19% were non-productive. Overall study outcomes, separate from this receptor: An earlier analysis of approximately 530 of the donors showed that most TCR beta V segments appeared in productive rearrangements either about 87% or about 30% of the time, which broadly matched IMGT annotations. A later analysis reported that several top co-occurrence clusters appeared linked to parvovirus B19, influenza, CMV and Epstein-Barr virus. Correlated functional status among segregating V segments might reflect linkage disequilibrium, but an unknown experimental factor could not be ruled out. According to a later genetic analysis, donors in an Asian-associated ancestry cluster had fewer N-insertions in productive TCRs than the approximately 670-donor mean. In a later genetic analysis, a missense DCLRE1C variant was associated with V-gene and J-gene trimming of TCR beta chains, and the association was replicated in an independent cohort. In a later analysis, about 17,000 TCR beta sequences were associated with specific HLA alleles at a false discovery rate of 0.05. Because counts were too low, 15 to 20 rarely observed V segments, including chromosome 9 orphons, were excluded from the earlier analysis of about 500 of the donors. In the study, around 160 TCR beta chains were listed as associated with cytomegalovirus. The only immune exposure information available for the cohort was CMV serostatus. HLA typing was unavailable for some donors at each locus, so association tests used only the typed subset. In a later analysis, TCR association rates were found to vary across HLA loci, with the most associated TCRs seen for DRB1 alleles and the fewest for HLA-C alleles. In this cohort, only TCR beta chains were sequenced, and detectable features were limited by the absence of alpha or paired-chain data. The authors suggested that the approach could potentially be extended to other disease states and immunological phenotypes. Cytomegalovirus status was reported to be diagnosed by the classifier with high specificity and sensitivity in both the original and validation cohorts. Across donors, most TCR sequences were observed very rarely, whereas some public TCRs were present in many individuals. A further reported finding was that TCR beta sequences accurately predicted the HLA-A and HLA-B alleles for most subjects in the first cohort. Some IMGT-functional V segments, including TRBV6-2 and TRBV6-3, could not be distinguished by the 87-base-pair reads and were therefore excluded. A later analysis found that HLA-associated TCR beta chains were more clonally expanded and had lower generation probabilities than equally common non-associated chains. A few of the identified cytomegalovirus-associated TCR beta chains were confirmed in vitro to be specific for cytomegalovirus antigens. When HLA alleles, especially DR and DQ, strongly co-occurred, TCR associations were difficult to assign to individual alleles. The sequencing pipeline was judged likely to have produced a cluster of highly shared sequence variants as a technical artifact. Sequencing depth was assumed to be roughly uniform across donors in the presence/absence analyses, though that assumption may not hold. A later analysis found that most CMV-associated TCR beta chains appeared HLA-restricted, with HLA associations seemingly driven largely by CMV exposure.

This chain is built from TRBV6-1 and TRBJ1-2; perhaps TRBD1 is the D gene, with 6 bases matching. This TCR was sampled from a male donor in good health and CMV-seronegative. Sequencing was carried out using PBMCs. The nucleotide sequence is given as TGTGCCAGCAGTGAAAGGGGGGGATATGGCTACACCTTC. This yields the protein CASSERGGYGYTF.